The subject of this entry is one T cell receptor beta chain. This sample is part of a study of control samples from healthy donors and cancer patients. CDR1 MDHEN and CDR2 SYDVKM come from the germline V gene. Trimming stripped 6 bases from V and 1 base from J, with 17 bases between. This CDR3 is 16 amino acids long. TCRdb keeps only in-frame clones here, not all; method: immunoSEQ multiplex PCR. The sample yields roughly 450,000 clones, about 93% seen once. The receptor was isolated from a man aged 35 to 55 with head and neck cancer. The V call is TRBV28, the J call TRBJ2-3; weak D call: TRBD2 (5 bases). The sequenced sample consisted of PBMCs. CDR3 protein: CASRTLGRGGTDTQYF. Written as DNA, the CDR3 is TGTGCCAGCAGAACCCTTGGGAGAGGAGGCACAGATACGCAGTATTTT.